These 30 T cell receptor beta chains were all obtained from the same sample, sequenced in a study of blood T cell repertoires in COVID-19. Produced via immunoSEQ multiplex PCR; TCRdb's table is partial and in-frame only. The sample consists of 90,000 or so clones, roughly 77% of them appearing once. Material for sequencing was peripheral blood. The receptors were sampled from a human donor in a cohort sampled during active COVID-19.

The chain uses TRBV24-1 and TRBJ2-5; 12 nucleotides match TRBD2. In germline, CDR1 is KGHDR, CDR2 SFDVKD. The CDR3 runs to 16 residues. Trimming took 4 bases from V and 7 from J; bases not matched to a gene: 9. Here the CDR3 reads CATSDPGLAGSGTQYF. CDR3 in DNA: TGTGCCACCAGTGACCCAGGACTAGCGGGAAGCGGGACCCAGTACTTC.

This clone was found once. CDR3 region: CASNKDSVSYEQYF. The CDR3 bases are TGCGCCAGCAACAAGGACAGTGTATCCTACGAGCAGTACTTC. The chain recombines TRBV5-1 with TRBJ2-7, with D possibly TRBD1 on 6 matching bases. The CDR3 is made up of 14 amino acids. From germline, CDR1 is SGHRS and CDR2 YFSETQ. The V end was cut by 6 bases, the J end by 1 base, with 14 bases between.

This chain links TRBV5-1 with TRBJ2-2; D perhaps matches TRBD2 (6 bases). There are 16 residues in the CDR3. V was clipped by 0 bases and J by 5 bases, with 14 bases between them. Germline CDR1 and CDR2: SGHRS and YFSETQ. The DNA of the CDR3 is TGCGCCAGCAGCTTGGATTACGCCGGAGGGACCGGGGAGCTGTTTTTT. This encodes CASSLDYAGGTGELFF.

This chain connects TRBV9 to TRBJ2-2; possibly TRBD1 for D (6 bases). V lost 4 bases to trimming and J lost 5 bases, with 15 bases between them. This CDR3 is 15 amino acids long. Germline CDR1 SGDLS, CDR2 YYNGEE. CDR3 region: CASSRGLGGTGELFF. The CDR3 nucleotides read TGTGCCAGCAGCAGGGGGTTAGGGGGTACCGGGGAGCTGTTTTTT. Complete variable domain (other parts from reference TRBV9 and TRBJ2-2): DSGVTQTPKHLITATGQRVTLRCSPRSGDLSVYWYQQSLDQGLQFLIQYYNGEERAKGNILERFSAQQFPDLHSELNLSSLELGDSALYFCASSRGLGGTGELFFGEGSRLTVL.

This clone was observed a single time. This chain links TRBV6-6 with TRBJ2-7; D call uncertain. The CDR3 length is 13 residues. Germline CDR1 is MNHNY and CDR2 is SVGAGI (reference sequence). V lost 4 bases and J 3 bases, leaving 10 bases between the germline ends. CDR3 protein: CASSLTDNYEQYF. In DNA form, the CDR3 reads TGTGCCAGCAGTTTGACCGACAACTACGAGCAGTACTTC.

The chain recombines TRBV18 with TRBJ2-7; tentative D call: TRBD2 (7 bases). The CDR3 extends over 14 amino acids. With 0 bases removed from V and 6 bases from J, the gap between germline ends came to 12 bases. CDR1 and CDR2 (germline): KGHSH, LQKENI. The CDR3 DNA is TGTGCCAGCTCACCACCCGGGGGCGGGGGCGAGCAGTACTTC. Its protein product is CASSPPGGGGEQYF.

The rearrangement uses TRBV3-1 (or the pseudogene TRBV3-2) and TRBJ2-1; 9 bases map to TRBD1. This CDR3 has 16 residues. CDR1 and CDR2 from the germline V gene are LGHDT and YNNKEL (reference sequence). The J segment lost 4 bases and the V segment lost 3 bases, leaving 7 bases of the junction unmatched. The DNA for the CDR3 is TGTGCCAGCAGCCAGGTAGGACAGGGGATTTACAATGAGCAGTTCTTC. Encoded protein: CASSQVGQGIYNEQFF.

This clone turned up a few times. The chain combines TRBV19 with TRBJ2-7, with D tentatively TRBD1 (6 bases). Germline assignment: CDR1 LNHDA and CDR2 SQIVND (reference sequence). With 0 bases removed from V and 0 bases from J, the gap between germline ends came to 9 bases. The CDR3 loop spans 15 amino acids. Written as DNA, the CDR3 is TGTGCCAGTAGTATAGAGACAGGTAGCTCCTACGAGCAGTACTTC. Translating it yields CASSIETGSSYEQYF.

The J gene is TRBJ2-3, the V gene TRBV19; no clear D. V was clipped by 3 bases and J by 0 bases, with 10 bases between them. Germline lookup yields CDR1 LNHDA and CDR2 SQIVND (reference sequence). The CDR3 is 15 residues long. DNA of the CDR3: TGTGCCAGTAGTATCTTCTATCTTAGCACAGATACGCAGTATTTT. This translates into CASSIFYLSTDTQYF.

The J gene is TRBJ1-1, the V gene TRBV11-2; TRBD1 might be the D (5 bases). This CDR3 comprises 13 residues. V gave up 5 bases and J gave up 5 bases, with 12 bases separating them. Germline CDR1 is SGHAT and CDR2 is FQNNGV. CDR3 in amino acids: CASSQNPGTEAFF. The CDR3 DNA follows: TGTGCCAGCAGCCAAAACCCAGGGACTGAAGCTTTCTTT.

V is TRBV6-4 and J is TRBJ2-1; 9 bases line up with TRBD2. Trimming took 10 bases from V and 6 from J; bases not matched to a gene: 22. Germline-derived CDR1 and CDR2 are MRHNA and SNTAGT. The CDR3 is 18 residues long. In nucleotides, the CDR3 is TGTGCCAAACACACTGCCGCCGGGACTAGCCCAAGGGGCAATGAGCAGTTCTTC. It translates to CAKHTAAGTSPRGNEQFF.

V and J are TRBV7-9 and TRBJ2-1; D is possibly TRBD1 (6 bases). This CDR3 region has 15 residues. Germline CDR1 SEHNR, CDR2 FQNEAQ (reference sequence). Trimming removed 5 bases at V and 0 bases at J, with 11 bases between. The CDR3 spells CASSRQGSSYNEQFF. The DNA of the CDR3 is TGTGCCAGCAGCCGTCAGGGGAGCTCCTACAATGAGCAGTTCTTC.

The chain is built from TRBV12-3 or TRBV12-4 and TRBJ1-5; no definite D call. The ends were cut back, 6 bases at V and 0 bases at J, with 6 bases in the middle. The CDR3 extends over 13 amino acids. This CDR3 reads CASSRFSNQPQHF. The CDR3 DNA sequence: TGTGCCAGCAGCAGGTTTAGCAATCAGCCCCAGCATTTT.

This chain joins TRBV4-2 and TRBJ2-5; the match to TRBD1 covers 12 bases. Germline lookup yields CDR1 LGHNA and CDR2 YNFKEQ. V gave up 1 base and J gave up 3 bases; unmatched junction bases: 6. This CDR3 region has 17 residues. The CDR3 region has the DNA TGTGCCAGCAGCCAAGGTGGGACAGGGGGCTTTGAAGAGACCCAGTACTTC. Translating it yields CASSQGGTGGFEETQYF.

This clone is classed as medium-sized. The chain links TRBV15 to TRBJ1-1; D is ambiguous. CDR3 length equals 14 residues. Per germline, CDR1 LNHNV and CDR2 YYDKDF (reference sequence). Trimming stripped 7 bases from V and 1 base from J, with 13 bases between. CDR3 DNA: TGTGCCACCAAGTATGGGCAGCCGAACACTGAAGCTTTCTTT. Its protein is CATKYGQPNTEAFF.

The V gene is TRBV12-5, the J gene TRBJ2-3; no clear D. Germline V gene data show CDR1 as LGHNT and CDR2 as FRNRAP. V lost 1 base, J lost 3 bases, and 5 bases lay in between. CDR3 length equals 13 residues. In DNA, the CDR3 is TGTGCTAGTGGTTTGGCAGTGACAGATACGCAGTATTTT. It specifies CASGLAVTDTQYF.

The rearrangement links TRBV11-3 to TRBJ1-2; D not resolved. The CDR3 sequence is 14 residues long. Trimming removed 2 bases from V and 3 bases from J, with 10 bases in between. Looked up from germline, CDR1 is SGHNT and CDR2 is YENEEA. CDR3 DNA sequence: TGTGCCAGCAGCTTAACGTGCGGTGACTATGGCTACACCTTC. Translated: CASSLTCGDYGYTF.

The J gene is TRBJ1-5, the V gene TRBV28, with 8 bases that match TRBD1. CDR3 length: 15 residues. Trimming removed 3 bases from V and 6 bases from J; junction bases left unmatched: 7. Germline values: CDR1 MDHEN, CDR2 SYDVKM. This chain's CDR3 is CASSFGQGAVQPQHF. CDR3 nucleotide sequence: TGTGCCAGCAGTTTTGGTCAGGGGGCGGTTCAGCCCCAGCATTTT. Full variable domain (remainder filled in from reference TRBV28 and TRBJ1-5): DVKVTQSSRYLVKRTGEKVFLECVQDMDHENMFWYRQDPGLGLRLIYFSYDVKMKEKGDIPEGYSVSREKKERFSLILESASTNQTSMYLCASSFGQGAVQPQHFGDGTRLSIL.

The chain carries TRBV14 and TRBJ1-1; D might be TRBD1 (6 bases). V was cut by 5 bases and J by 2 bases, with 9 bases left in between. Per the germline V gene, CDR1 is SGHDN and CDR2 is FVKESK. The CDR3 runs 13 residues. CDR3: CASSEDSNTEAFF. As DNA, the CDR3 is TGTGCCAGCAGCGAGGACAGTAACACTGAAGCTTTCTTT.

The chain couples TRBV28 to TRBJ1-4; D ambiguous. The V end lost 6 bases, the J end lost 4 bases, and 12 bases lay between the germline ends. In germline, CDR1 is MDHEN, CDR2 SYDVKM. There are 14 residues in the CDR3. This chain's CDR3 is CASRVGRSNEKLFF. CDR3 sequence (DNA): TGTGCCAGCAGGGTGGGCCGCAGTAATGAAAAACTGTTTTTT.

This chain links TRBV24-1 with TRBJ2-4, with 7 bases identical to TRBD2. The length of the CDR3 is 15 residues. Trimming at V came to 3 bases and at J to 6 bases, leaving 7 bases not matched to a gene. The germline V gene has CDR1 KGHDR and CDR2 SFDVKD. For the CDR3, the DNA is TGTGCCACCAGTGATCCGGGAGGCAAAGGAAACATTCAGTACTTC. Encoded protein: CATSDPGGKGNIQYF.

The chain joins TRBV4-3 to TRBJ1-6; D uncertain. CDR1 and CDR2 from the germline V gene are LGHNA and YSLEER. The V end lost 4 bases, the J end lost 6 bases, and 13 bases lay between the germline ends. The CDR3 is made up of 15 amino acids. This CDR3 reads CASSPGVEGNSPLHF. CDR3 coding DNA: TGCGCCAGCAGCCCCGGGGTCGAGGGTAATTCACCCCTCCACTTT.

This clone occurred once. This chain joins TRBV15 and TRBJ1-1; TRBD1 aligns across 8 bases. The length of the CDR3 is 14 residues. V trimming: 2 bases; J trimming: 11 bases; junction bases outside the gene matches: 10. Germline values: CDR1 LNHNV, CDR2 YYDKDF (reference sequence). Here the CDR3 DNA reads TGTGCCACCAGCAGAATCCTGCAGGGGGCAGAGGCTTTCTTT. Translating gives CATSRILQGAEAFF.

This clone has just a few counts. This chain joins TRBV5-4 and TRBJ2-5, with D tentatively TRBD1 (6 bases). Trimming pared 7 bases from V and 4 bases from J, leaving 14 bases between. This CDR3 has 13 residues. The germline V gene has CDR1 SGHNT and CDR2 YYREEE (reference sequence). The CDR3 DNA is TGTGCCAGCCCCCGGGAAGGGGGAGAGACCCAGTACTTC. As protein: CASPREGGETQYF.

The chain is built from TRBV2 and TRBJ1-4, with 8 bases identical to TRBD1. The junction had 2 bases not matched to a gene; V was cut back by 6 bases and J by 5 bases. This CDR3 region has 13 residues. The germline V gene has CDR1 SNHLY and CDR2 FYNNEI. This CDR3 reads CASRRTGNEKLFF. The CDR3 DNA sequence: TGTGCCAGCAGAAGGACAGGGAATGAAAAACTGTTTTTT.

The genes are TRBV4-1 and TRBJ1-1; D unclear. The CDR3 is 13 amino acids. Germline V gives CDR1 MGHRA, CDR2 YSYEKL. Trimming removed 4 bases from V and 6 bases from J, with 12 bases in between. The CDR3 region has the DNA TGCGCCAGCAGCCCCCCACTAGCTCCTGAAGCTTTCTTT. Translation: CASSPPLAPEAFF.

The CDR3 DNA follows: TGCAGCGTTGAATCGGGTGACAGCTCCTACGAGCAGTACTTC. Its translation is CSVESGDSSYEQYF. The chain uses TRBV29-1 and TRBJ2-7; perhaps TRBD1 as D (5 bases). This CDR3 is 14 amino acids long. Trimming stripped 2 bases from V and 0 bases from J, with 11 bases between. Germline V gives CDR1 SQVTM, CDR2 ANQGSEA.

The chain links TRBV3-1 (or the pseudogene TRBV3-2) to TRBJ1-1; TRBD1 might be the D (5 bases). The germline V and J ends were trimmed by 1 base and 9 bases, with 18 bases remaining between them. The germline gives CDR1 LGHDT, CDR2 YNNKEL (reference sequence). The CDR3 spans 15 residues. The CDR3 spells CASSQVPQGRTKAFF. CDR3 bases: TGTGCCAGCAGCCAAGTCCCGCAGGGAAGAACTAAAGCTTTCTTT.

J is TRBJ1-6 and V is TRBV27; tentative D call: TRBD1 (6 bases). Germline V gives CDR1 MNHEY, CDR2 SMNVEV (reference sequence). Trimming took off 6 bases at V and 2 bases at J, with 14 bases between the two ends. The length of the CDR3 is 16 residues. The CDR3 region has the DNA TGTGCCAGCAGCCTTGGGGGCGAAACCTATAATTCACCCCTCCACTTT. Protein sequence: CASSLGGETYNSPLHF.

The chain recombines TRBV11-3 with TRBJ2-1; no clear D gene. The ends were cut back, 1 base at V and 4 bases at J, with 5 bases in the middle. CDR3 length: 13 amino acids. Per germline, CDR1 SGHNT and CDR2 YENEEA. The DNA for the CDR3 is TGTGCCAGCAGCTTAGGAGGTTACAATGAGCAGTTCTTC. Amino acids: CASSLGGYNEQFF.